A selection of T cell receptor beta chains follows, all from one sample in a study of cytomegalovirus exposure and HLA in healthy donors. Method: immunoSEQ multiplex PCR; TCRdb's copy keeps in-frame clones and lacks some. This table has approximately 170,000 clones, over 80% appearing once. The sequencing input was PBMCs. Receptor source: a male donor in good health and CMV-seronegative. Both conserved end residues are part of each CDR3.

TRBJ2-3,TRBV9,CASSRPGTHFTDTQYF
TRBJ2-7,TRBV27,CASSARLRAGESYEQYF
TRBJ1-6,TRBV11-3,CASSLPDFVSSPLHF
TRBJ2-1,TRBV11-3,CASSLESGGTYNEQFF
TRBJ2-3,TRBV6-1,CASADRNTDTQYF
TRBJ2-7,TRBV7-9,CASLPYGGNEQYF
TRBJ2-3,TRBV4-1,CASSQPTSYGTQYF
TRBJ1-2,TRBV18,CASSPQDRGAYGYTF
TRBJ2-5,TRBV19,CASSRSSGGLSETQYF
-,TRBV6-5,CASKPTGGWIEQYF
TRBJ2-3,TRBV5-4,CASSIGQGADTQYF
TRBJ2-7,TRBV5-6,CASSRYGGAGAEQYF
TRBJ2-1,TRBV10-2,CASSGSGGSYNEQFF
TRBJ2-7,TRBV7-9,CASSSRTGGALYEQYF
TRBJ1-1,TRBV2,CASSGQMNTEAFF
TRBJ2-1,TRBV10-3,CAISEAPGGGFF
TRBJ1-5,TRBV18,CASSPPSGNQPQHF
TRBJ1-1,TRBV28,CASSLSPGAVVMIEAFF
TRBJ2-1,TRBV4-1,CASSQGVTSGVHNEQFF
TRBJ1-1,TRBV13,CASSWTGGLGDTEAFF
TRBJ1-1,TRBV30,CAWSVIVEAFF
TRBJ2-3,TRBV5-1,CASSLQGAGTDTQYF
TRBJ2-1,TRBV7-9,CASGQGTSYNEQFF
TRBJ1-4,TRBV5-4,CASSLAGSLRNEKLFF
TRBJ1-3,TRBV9,CASSVGPQGSGNTIYF
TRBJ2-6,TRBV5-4,CASSFRGQSSGANVLTF
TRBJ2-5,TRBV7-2,CASSLGRQVDQYF
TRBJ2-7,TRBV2,CASRGWTAPYEQYF
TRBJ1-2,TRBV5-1,CASWGTTNYGYTF
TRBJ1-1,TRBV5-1,CASSSGQGVYTEAFF
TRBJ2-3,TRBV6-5,CASSYSEAYTQYF
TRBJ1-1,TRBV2,CASSVTTRGFF
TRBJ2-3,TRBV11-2,CASSSRGGPSTDTQYF
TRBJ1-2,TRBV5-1,CASGTGGGYGYTF
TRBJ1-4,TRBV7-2,CASTRQGNEKLFF
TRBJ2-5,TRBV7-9,CASSHRDRGQETQYF
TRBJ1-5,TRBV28,CASRLPAVGNQPQHF
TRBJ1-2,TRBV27,CASSARGGSYGYTF
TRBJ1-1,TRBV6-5,CASRADRGRTEAFF
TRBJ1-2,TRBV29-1,CSVDPPQGLHGYTF
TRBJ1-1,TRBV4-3,CASSQVFGGTEAFF
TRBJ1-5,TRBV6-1,CASRSEGTWQPQHF
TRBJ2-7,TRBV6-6,CASSTSSGLSYEQYF
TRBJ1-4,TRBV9,CASSAGQGLNEKLFF